The 16 T cell receptor beta chains below come from one sample, sequenced in a study of OX40 agonist ivuxolimab in advanced cancers. Libraries were constructed by the immunoSEQ multiplex PCR assay. TCRdb's version of the immuneACCESS table is confined to in-frame rearrangements and falls short of the full clone set. An unresolved V gene accounts for under half of the shortfall where checked; the remainder is of unknown origin. For this sample there are tens of thousands of clones; about 82% appear just once. Approximately 2.6% of the sample is in the top ten clones. This material consisted of CD4+ or CD8+ T cells sorted from blood, taken in a trial of the OX40 agonist ivuxolimab. The source is an adult with an advanced solid tumor such as melanoma, head and neck, liver or kidney cancer.

V usage is TRBV15 and J usage is TRBJ1-6; weak D call: TRBD1 (6 bases). This CDR3 has 17 residues. Germline V gene lookup returns CDR1 LNHNV and CDR2 YYDKDF (reference sequence). Trimming shortened V by 0 bases and J by 3 bases, and 12 bases separated the two germline ends. The CDR3 DNA is TGTGCCACCAGCAGAGACCCAGGGGAGCTCTATAATTCACCCCTCCACTTT. Its translation is CATSRDPGELYNSPLHF.

There are a few counts of this clone. The chain has TRBV7-3 and TRBJ2-5, with 10 bases that match TRBD2. The CDR3 contains 13 residues. Looked up from germline, CDR1 is SGHTA and CDR2 is FQGTGA. V lost 4 bases to trimming and J lost 5 bases; unmatched junction nucleotides: 1. DNA for the CDR3: TGTGCCAGCAGCTGGACTAGCGGTGAGACCCAGTACTTC. Its translation: CASSWTSGETQYF. The full variable domain, completed using reference TRBV7-3 and TRBJ2-5, is GAGVSQTPSNKVTEKGKYVELRCDPISGHTALYWYRQSLGQGPEFLIYFQGTGAADDSGLPNDRFFAVRPEGSVSTLKIQRTERGDSAVYLCASSWTSGETQYFGPGTRLLVL.

The chain recombines TRBV7-2 with TRBJ2-7; TRBD1 agrees at 10 bases. Losses at the gene ends were 4 bases for V and 2 bases for J; bases not matched to a gene: 5. This CDR3 comprises 15 residues. Germline-derived CDR1 and CDR2 are SGHTA and FQGNSA. The CDR3 DNA follows: TGTGCCAGCAGCTCTCCGGGACAGGGGACCTACGAGCAGTACTTC. It codes for CASSSPGQGTYEQYF.

V gene TRBV15 combines with J gene TRBJ2-1; 8 bases fit TRBD1. The J segment lost 3 bases and the V segment lost 0 bases, leaving 10 bases of the junction unmatched. CDR3 length: 18 amino acids. Germline CDR1 and CDR2: LNHNV and YYDKDF (reference sequence). DNA for the CDR3: TGTGCCACCAGCAGAGATCCCACAACAGGGGGAGGCTACAATGAGCAGTTCTTC. Amino acid sequence: CATSRDPTTGGGYNEQFF.

This rearrangement joins TRBV6-5 to TRBJ2-3; D gene ambiguous. The length of the CDR3 is 13 residues. The germline V and J ends were trimmed by 6 bases and 3 bases, with 10 bases remaining between them. Germline V lookup: CDR1 MNHEY, CDR2 SVGAGI. The CDR3 reads CASRPGSTDTQYF. CDR3 nucleotides: TGTGCCAGCAGGCCGGGCAGTACAGATACGCAGTATTTT.

The CDR3 DNA sequence: TGTGCCAGCAGCTTAGTGGGGGCTAATCAGCCCCAGCATTTT. This sequence encodes CASSLVGANQPQHF. This chain uses TRBV7-2 with TRBJ1-5, with a possible D match to TRBD1 (6 bases). Germline V lookup: CDR1 SGHTA, CDR2 FQGNSA. The germline V and J ends were trimmed by 1 base and 4 bases, with 8 bases remaining between them. CDR3 length: 14 amino acids. The variable domain in full, completed from reference TRBV7-2 and TRBJ1-5, reads GAGVSQSPSNKVTEKGKDVELRCDPISGHTALYWYRQSLGQGLEFLIYFQGNSAPDKSGLPSDRFSAERTGGSVSTLTIQRTQQEDSAVYLCASSLVGANQPQHFGDGTRLSIL.

The rearrangement joins TRBV6-4 to TRBJ2-3; 8 nucleotides align to TRBD2. The germline V gene encodes CDR1 MRHNA and CDR2 SNTAGT. V lost 3 bases and J lost 8; bases outside the gene matches: 4. This CDR3 has 13 amino acids. Here the CDR3 reads CASSEAGGGTQYF. The CDR3 region has the DNA TGTGCCAGCAGTGAGGCGGGGGGAGGTACGCAGTATTTT.

This sequence joins TRBV18 and TRBJ1-2, with 8 bases identical to TRBD1. Losses at the gene ends were 3 bases for V and 10 bases for J; bases not matched to a gene: 4. The germline CDR1 and CDR2 sequences are KGHSH and LQKENI. The CDR3 covers 12 residues. The CDR3 DNA is TGTGCCAGCTCACCGAACAGGGGGAACTACACCTTC. Encoded protein: CASSPNRGNYTF.

J is TRBJ1-2 and V is TRBV6-5, with 8 bases aligning to TRBD1. CDR1 is MNHEY and CDR2 is SVGAGI in the germline V gene. V shed 4 bases, J shed 8 bases, and the junction held 9 bases outside the gene matches. The length of the CDR3 is 14 residues. The CDR3 sequence is CASSLYQGARGYTF. DNA for the CDR3: TGTGCCAGCAGTTTATATCAGGGGGCGCGGGGCTACACCTTC.

The chain's CDR3 is CASSYWGRSADTQYF. CDR3 sequence (DNA): TGTGCCAGCAGTTACTGGGGTAGGTCGGCAGATACGCAGTATTTT. This sequence joins TRBV6-5 and TRBJ2-3; no definite D call. The CDR3 runs 15 residues. Trimming stripped 1 base from V and 4 bases from J, with 12 bases between. From germline, CDR1 is MNHEY and CDR2 SVGAGI.

The chain links TRBV4-1 to TRBJ1-1; D is ambiguous. Germline CDR1 is MGHRA and CDR2 is YSYEKL. V lost 4 bases and J lost 1, with 10 bases in between. The length of the CDR3 is 14 residues. CDR3 loop: CASSPLLWNTEAFF. The CDR3 DNA reads as TGCGCCAGCAGCCCCCTGTTGTGGAACACTGAAGCTTTCTTT.

The chain is built from TRBV2 and TRBJ2-1; D perhaps matches TRBD2 (7 bases). V was clipped by 6 bases and J by 8 bases, with 14 bases between them. The germline CDR1 and CDR2 sequences are SNHLY and FYNNEI. This CDR3 has 13 amino acids. CDR3 in DNA: TGTGCCAGCAGGGGGGGAGGGGGGTATGAGCAGTTCTTC. It encodes CASRGGGGYEQFF. Combining the CDR3 with reference TRBV2 and TRBJ2-1 gives the whole variable domain EPEVTQTPSHQVTQMGQEVILRCVPISNHLYFYWYRQILGQKVEFLVSFYNNEISEKSEIFDDQFSVERPDGSNFTLKIRSTKLEDSAMYFCASRGGGGYEQFFGPGTRLTVL.

As DNA, the CDR3 is TGCGCCAGCAGCGCAACAGGGGCAGGGTACAATGAGCAGTTCTTC. It yields the protein CASSATGAGYNEQFF. J is TRBJ2-1 and V is TRBV5-1; TRBD1 matches 7 bases. V was pared by 4 bases and J by 4 bases, with 8 bases of the junction left unmatched. The CDR3 is 15 amino acids. From germline, CDR1 is SGHRS and CDR2 YFSETQ.

The chain combines TRBV4-1 with TRBJ2-5; D gene ambiguous. Germline CDR1 reads MGHRA; CDR2 reads YSYEKL. V lost 0 bases and J 8 bases, leaving 7 bases between the germline ends. This CDR3 spans 12 amino acids. CDR3 protein: CASSQDELTQYF. The CDR3 DNA reads as TGCGCCAGCAGCCAAGATGAACTTACCCAGTACTTC.

The V gene is TRBV2, the J gene TRBJ1-4; 7 nucleotides align to TRBD1. V was pared by 3 bases and J by 6 bases, with 4 bases of the junction left unmatched. The CDR3 is 14 amino acids. CDR1 and CDR2 from the germline V gene are SNHLY and FYNNEI. CDR3 amino acids: CASSDGRGDEKLFF. The DNA for the CDR3 is TGTGCCAGCAGTGATGGCAGGGGGGATGAAAAACTGTTTTTT.

The chain employs TRBV7-2 and TRBJ2-5; D is possibly TRBD2 (6 bases). The ends were cut back, 2 bases at V and 4 bases at J, with 14 bases in the middle. The CDR3 is made up of 15 amino acids. In germline, CDR1 is SGHTA, CDR2 FQGNSA. In DNA, the CDR3 is TGTGCCAGCAGCTTAAGGGCGGGGTTCGGAGAGACCCAGTACTTC. Translated: CASSLRAGFGETQYF.